A single T cell receptor beta chain is shown here with its context. What it binds is unknown. The study ran its PCR with 60 Vbeta and 13 Jbeta primers. Here immunoSEQ multiplex PCR was the method, and the copy in TCRdb shows in-frame clones only, minus some. Seen here are 100,000 to 150,000 clones, roughly 80% observed once, and the top ten hold approximately 10%. The data stem from a study of cytomegalovirus exposure and HLA in healthy donors. Looking at the study overall: A previous analysis identified 95 million to 120 million unique TCR beta sequences derived from about 180 million T cells.

Notes on the study in general: More clonal expansion characterized HLA-associated TCR beta chains than equally common others in a later analysis. TCR association rates varied by HLA locus in a later analysis, with DRB1 highest and HLA-C lowest. Despite most TCR sequences being rare, some public TCRs occurred in many donors.

This TCR was recovered from a man aged 30 to 45 in good health and CMV-seropositive. Sequenced input: PBMCs.

DNA of the CDR3: TGCGCCAGCAGTTTTATAACTAGCACAGATACGCAGTATTTT. This translates into CASSFITSTDTQYF. The V gene is TRBV5-1, the J gene TRBJ2-3, with D uncertain. From germline, CDR1 is SGHRS and CDR2 YFSETQ. V was shortened by 5 bases and J by 0 bases, with 10 bases between the two germline ends. The CDR3 is 14 residues long.